In this sample, the clone carrying this T cell receptor (beta chain) turned up many times. Per the original data handling: Using reference gene primer amplification, nucleated cell counts were estimated. TCRdb's table, derived via immunoSEQ multiplex PCR, lists solely in-frame clones and lacks some. That table gives V, J and clone size, and the DNA gave D and trimming. The table shows a few hundred thousand clones, with roughly 80% occurring only once. The sample originates from a study of blood T cell repertoires in COVID-19. Study context: Whether acute or convalescent, the COVID-19 samples came from the United States, Italy and Spain.

Germline CDR1 is MNHEY and CDR2 is SMNVEV (reference sequence). With 5 bases clipped from V and 5 bases from J, the junction kept 5 bases outside the gene matches. The CDR3 has 14 residues. The source material was peripheral blood. This receptor was taken from a human donor in a cohort sampled during active COVID-19. The chain uses TRBV27 and TRBJ2-1, with 8 bases matching TRBD1. The CDR3: CASSRADRDNEQFF. The CDR3 coding sequence is TGTGCCAGCAGTCGCGCGGACAGGGACAATGAGCAGTTCTTC.